A selection of T cell receptor beta chains follows, all from one sample in a study of blood T cell repertoires in COVID-19. Libraries were prepared by immunoSEQ multiplex PCR; TCRdb keeps only in-frame clonotypes and omits some of them. Counted here are over 100,000 clones, approximately 80% occurring once; the ten biggest clones make up 6.5% to 10%. The sample was peripheral blood. The receptors were sampled from a woman aged 80 or over with active or convalescent COVID-19. Each CDR3 is given with its conserved first and last residue. The order of the fields is V gene, D gene, CDR3 length, CDR3 protein. A D gene is named only where the DNA matches it firmly.

V: TRBV28; D: .; length: 14; CDR3: CASSSSSGANVLTF
V: TRBV6-5; D: TRBD1; length: 14; CDR3: CASSSTGGVYEQYF
V: TRBV28; D: .; length: 20; CDR3: CASSLSPSVGHLFSYNEQFF
V: TRBV5-1; D: .; length: 16; CDR3: CASHLTGAPDTGELFF
V: TRBV18; D: .; length: 14; CDR3: CASSPNRANYGYTF
V: TRBV18; D: .; length: 12; CDR3: CASSPPRNEQYF
V: TRBV28; D: .; length: 14; CDR3: CASTKAGGLGTQYF
V: TRBV7-9; D: TRBD2; length: 17; CDR3: CASSLGASSGADNEQFF
V: TRBV19; D: .; length: 17; CDR3: CASSIGRQGGAKNIQYF
V: TRBV12-5; D: TRBD1; length: 17; CDR3: CASGLRLQGLSYNEQFF
V: TRBV5-8; D: TRBD2; length: 15; CDR3: CASSFLAGGLWEQYF
V: TRBV3-1/TRBV3-2; D: TRBD1; length: 15; CDR3: CASSAGTGGWETQYF
V: TRBV5-1; D: TRBD1; length: 13; CDR3: CASSYQGADGYTF
V: TRBV11-3; D: .; length: 13; CDR3: CASSLATGTEAFF
V: TRBV19; D: TRBD2; length: 16; CDR3: CASSMGLAGEAGELFF
V: TRBV7-9; D: TRBD1; length: 15; CDR3: CASSLGPQGAYEQYF
V: TRBV5-1; D: TRBD2; length: 14; CDR3: CASSFLAGDNEQFF
V: TRBV6-2/TRBV6-3; D: .; length: 14; CDR3: CASSPTRSVGWGFF
V: TRBV9; D: TRBD1; length: 14; CDR3: CASSDRQGTDGYTF
V: TRBV19; D: TRBD1; length: 16; CDR3: CASRQDRGYSNQPQHF
V: TRBV3-1/TRBV3-2; D: .; length: 14; CDR3: CASSRMIRTAEAFF
V: TRBV3-1/TRBV3-2; D: TRBD1; length: 14; CDR3: CASSQRDSSEKLFF
V: TRBV19; D: TRBD2; length: 14; CDR3: CASRIAGGADEQFF
V: TRBV12-5; D: TRBD1; length: 14; CDR3: CASGGTGPFGGYTF
V: TRBV29-1; D: .; length: 19; CDR3: CSVCDMGGAPLLGNQPQHF
V: TRBV10-3; D: TRBD2; length: 15; CDR3: CAISEGLAGVETQYF
V: TRBV7-2; D: TRBD1; length: 15; CDR3: CASSLDRQGLQPQHF
V: TRBV10-3; D: .; length: 14; CDR3: CAISVSGLEQPQHF
V: TRBV4-2; D: TRBD1; length: 16; CDR3: CASSQPPGQPNEKLFF
V: TRBV18; D: TRBD1; length: 15; CDR3: CASSPPGQGTQPQHF
V: TRBV19; D: .; length: 16; CDR3: CASSPPGGRTNEKLFF
V: TRBV21-1; D: .; length: 16; CDR3: CASSKKKGLAGDTQYF
V: TRBV6-2/TRBV6-3; D: .; length: 17; CDR3: CASSTTAGGPFGYEQYF
V: TRBV5-8; D: TRBD2; length: 19; CDR3: CASSIRPGTSGRKGETQYF
V: TRBV5-6; D: TRBD2; length: 18; CDR3: CASSLSTTSGRFPDTQYF
V: TRBV5-1; D: .; length: 15; CDR3: CASSFSGSSYNEQFF
V: TRBV19; D: .; length: 15; CDR3: CASSIDSGHSYEQYF
V: TRBV6-4; D: .; length: 14; CDR3: CASSPEGPYNEQFF
V: TRBV14; D: TRBD2; length: 17; CDR3: CASSHPEGLAGSNEQFF
V: TRBV6-5; D: TRBD1; length: 14; CDR3: CASRGDRVTGELFF
V: TRBV2; D: TRBD1; length: 15; CDR3: CASKEGWTGNTEAFF
V: TRBV28; D: TRBD1; length: 14; CDR3: CASSSGQTGQPQHF
V: TRBV7-9; D: .; length: 16; CDR3: CASSLGAGTSADTQYF
V: TRBV27; D: TRBD1; length: 15; CDR3: CASSLLGQGTYEQYF
V: TRBV9; D: TRBD1; length: 13; CDR3: CASSLQGYYGYTF
V: TRBV5-1; D: TRBD2; length: 17; CDR3: CASSLGTSGRGVNTQYF
V: TRBV27; D: TRBD1; length: 16; CDR3: CASSPGQGAWGNTIYF
V: TRBV5-4; D: .; length: 16; CDR3: CASSLAMAGTSYEQYF
V: TRBV2; D: .; length: 15; CDR3: CASSEAPRVGNEQFF
V: TRBV27; D: TRBD1; length: 14; CDR3: CASSGTGGLYEQYF
V: TRBV10-3; D: .; length: 12; CDR3: CATQQGSEPQHF
V: TRBV27; D: TRBD2; length: 17; CDR3: CASRRWGIAGNSYEQYF
V: TRBV4-2; D: TRBD2; length: 17; CDR3: CASSQEVTSGGWGEQFF
V: TRBV5-1; D: TRBD2; length: 15; CDR3: CASSPLAVSYNEQFF
V: TRBV7-2; D: TRBD2; length: 14; CDR3: CASSFNGGSETQYF
V: TRBV7-2; D: .; length: 12; CDR3: CASSLNGYEQYF
V: TRBV28; D: TRBD1; length: 14; CDR3: CASSPRDRGGTQYF
V: TRBV5-1; D: TRBD2; length: 17; CDR3: CASSPSTSGRARDTQYF
V: TRBV14; D: .; length: 15; CDR3: CASSRTVLTGNTIYF